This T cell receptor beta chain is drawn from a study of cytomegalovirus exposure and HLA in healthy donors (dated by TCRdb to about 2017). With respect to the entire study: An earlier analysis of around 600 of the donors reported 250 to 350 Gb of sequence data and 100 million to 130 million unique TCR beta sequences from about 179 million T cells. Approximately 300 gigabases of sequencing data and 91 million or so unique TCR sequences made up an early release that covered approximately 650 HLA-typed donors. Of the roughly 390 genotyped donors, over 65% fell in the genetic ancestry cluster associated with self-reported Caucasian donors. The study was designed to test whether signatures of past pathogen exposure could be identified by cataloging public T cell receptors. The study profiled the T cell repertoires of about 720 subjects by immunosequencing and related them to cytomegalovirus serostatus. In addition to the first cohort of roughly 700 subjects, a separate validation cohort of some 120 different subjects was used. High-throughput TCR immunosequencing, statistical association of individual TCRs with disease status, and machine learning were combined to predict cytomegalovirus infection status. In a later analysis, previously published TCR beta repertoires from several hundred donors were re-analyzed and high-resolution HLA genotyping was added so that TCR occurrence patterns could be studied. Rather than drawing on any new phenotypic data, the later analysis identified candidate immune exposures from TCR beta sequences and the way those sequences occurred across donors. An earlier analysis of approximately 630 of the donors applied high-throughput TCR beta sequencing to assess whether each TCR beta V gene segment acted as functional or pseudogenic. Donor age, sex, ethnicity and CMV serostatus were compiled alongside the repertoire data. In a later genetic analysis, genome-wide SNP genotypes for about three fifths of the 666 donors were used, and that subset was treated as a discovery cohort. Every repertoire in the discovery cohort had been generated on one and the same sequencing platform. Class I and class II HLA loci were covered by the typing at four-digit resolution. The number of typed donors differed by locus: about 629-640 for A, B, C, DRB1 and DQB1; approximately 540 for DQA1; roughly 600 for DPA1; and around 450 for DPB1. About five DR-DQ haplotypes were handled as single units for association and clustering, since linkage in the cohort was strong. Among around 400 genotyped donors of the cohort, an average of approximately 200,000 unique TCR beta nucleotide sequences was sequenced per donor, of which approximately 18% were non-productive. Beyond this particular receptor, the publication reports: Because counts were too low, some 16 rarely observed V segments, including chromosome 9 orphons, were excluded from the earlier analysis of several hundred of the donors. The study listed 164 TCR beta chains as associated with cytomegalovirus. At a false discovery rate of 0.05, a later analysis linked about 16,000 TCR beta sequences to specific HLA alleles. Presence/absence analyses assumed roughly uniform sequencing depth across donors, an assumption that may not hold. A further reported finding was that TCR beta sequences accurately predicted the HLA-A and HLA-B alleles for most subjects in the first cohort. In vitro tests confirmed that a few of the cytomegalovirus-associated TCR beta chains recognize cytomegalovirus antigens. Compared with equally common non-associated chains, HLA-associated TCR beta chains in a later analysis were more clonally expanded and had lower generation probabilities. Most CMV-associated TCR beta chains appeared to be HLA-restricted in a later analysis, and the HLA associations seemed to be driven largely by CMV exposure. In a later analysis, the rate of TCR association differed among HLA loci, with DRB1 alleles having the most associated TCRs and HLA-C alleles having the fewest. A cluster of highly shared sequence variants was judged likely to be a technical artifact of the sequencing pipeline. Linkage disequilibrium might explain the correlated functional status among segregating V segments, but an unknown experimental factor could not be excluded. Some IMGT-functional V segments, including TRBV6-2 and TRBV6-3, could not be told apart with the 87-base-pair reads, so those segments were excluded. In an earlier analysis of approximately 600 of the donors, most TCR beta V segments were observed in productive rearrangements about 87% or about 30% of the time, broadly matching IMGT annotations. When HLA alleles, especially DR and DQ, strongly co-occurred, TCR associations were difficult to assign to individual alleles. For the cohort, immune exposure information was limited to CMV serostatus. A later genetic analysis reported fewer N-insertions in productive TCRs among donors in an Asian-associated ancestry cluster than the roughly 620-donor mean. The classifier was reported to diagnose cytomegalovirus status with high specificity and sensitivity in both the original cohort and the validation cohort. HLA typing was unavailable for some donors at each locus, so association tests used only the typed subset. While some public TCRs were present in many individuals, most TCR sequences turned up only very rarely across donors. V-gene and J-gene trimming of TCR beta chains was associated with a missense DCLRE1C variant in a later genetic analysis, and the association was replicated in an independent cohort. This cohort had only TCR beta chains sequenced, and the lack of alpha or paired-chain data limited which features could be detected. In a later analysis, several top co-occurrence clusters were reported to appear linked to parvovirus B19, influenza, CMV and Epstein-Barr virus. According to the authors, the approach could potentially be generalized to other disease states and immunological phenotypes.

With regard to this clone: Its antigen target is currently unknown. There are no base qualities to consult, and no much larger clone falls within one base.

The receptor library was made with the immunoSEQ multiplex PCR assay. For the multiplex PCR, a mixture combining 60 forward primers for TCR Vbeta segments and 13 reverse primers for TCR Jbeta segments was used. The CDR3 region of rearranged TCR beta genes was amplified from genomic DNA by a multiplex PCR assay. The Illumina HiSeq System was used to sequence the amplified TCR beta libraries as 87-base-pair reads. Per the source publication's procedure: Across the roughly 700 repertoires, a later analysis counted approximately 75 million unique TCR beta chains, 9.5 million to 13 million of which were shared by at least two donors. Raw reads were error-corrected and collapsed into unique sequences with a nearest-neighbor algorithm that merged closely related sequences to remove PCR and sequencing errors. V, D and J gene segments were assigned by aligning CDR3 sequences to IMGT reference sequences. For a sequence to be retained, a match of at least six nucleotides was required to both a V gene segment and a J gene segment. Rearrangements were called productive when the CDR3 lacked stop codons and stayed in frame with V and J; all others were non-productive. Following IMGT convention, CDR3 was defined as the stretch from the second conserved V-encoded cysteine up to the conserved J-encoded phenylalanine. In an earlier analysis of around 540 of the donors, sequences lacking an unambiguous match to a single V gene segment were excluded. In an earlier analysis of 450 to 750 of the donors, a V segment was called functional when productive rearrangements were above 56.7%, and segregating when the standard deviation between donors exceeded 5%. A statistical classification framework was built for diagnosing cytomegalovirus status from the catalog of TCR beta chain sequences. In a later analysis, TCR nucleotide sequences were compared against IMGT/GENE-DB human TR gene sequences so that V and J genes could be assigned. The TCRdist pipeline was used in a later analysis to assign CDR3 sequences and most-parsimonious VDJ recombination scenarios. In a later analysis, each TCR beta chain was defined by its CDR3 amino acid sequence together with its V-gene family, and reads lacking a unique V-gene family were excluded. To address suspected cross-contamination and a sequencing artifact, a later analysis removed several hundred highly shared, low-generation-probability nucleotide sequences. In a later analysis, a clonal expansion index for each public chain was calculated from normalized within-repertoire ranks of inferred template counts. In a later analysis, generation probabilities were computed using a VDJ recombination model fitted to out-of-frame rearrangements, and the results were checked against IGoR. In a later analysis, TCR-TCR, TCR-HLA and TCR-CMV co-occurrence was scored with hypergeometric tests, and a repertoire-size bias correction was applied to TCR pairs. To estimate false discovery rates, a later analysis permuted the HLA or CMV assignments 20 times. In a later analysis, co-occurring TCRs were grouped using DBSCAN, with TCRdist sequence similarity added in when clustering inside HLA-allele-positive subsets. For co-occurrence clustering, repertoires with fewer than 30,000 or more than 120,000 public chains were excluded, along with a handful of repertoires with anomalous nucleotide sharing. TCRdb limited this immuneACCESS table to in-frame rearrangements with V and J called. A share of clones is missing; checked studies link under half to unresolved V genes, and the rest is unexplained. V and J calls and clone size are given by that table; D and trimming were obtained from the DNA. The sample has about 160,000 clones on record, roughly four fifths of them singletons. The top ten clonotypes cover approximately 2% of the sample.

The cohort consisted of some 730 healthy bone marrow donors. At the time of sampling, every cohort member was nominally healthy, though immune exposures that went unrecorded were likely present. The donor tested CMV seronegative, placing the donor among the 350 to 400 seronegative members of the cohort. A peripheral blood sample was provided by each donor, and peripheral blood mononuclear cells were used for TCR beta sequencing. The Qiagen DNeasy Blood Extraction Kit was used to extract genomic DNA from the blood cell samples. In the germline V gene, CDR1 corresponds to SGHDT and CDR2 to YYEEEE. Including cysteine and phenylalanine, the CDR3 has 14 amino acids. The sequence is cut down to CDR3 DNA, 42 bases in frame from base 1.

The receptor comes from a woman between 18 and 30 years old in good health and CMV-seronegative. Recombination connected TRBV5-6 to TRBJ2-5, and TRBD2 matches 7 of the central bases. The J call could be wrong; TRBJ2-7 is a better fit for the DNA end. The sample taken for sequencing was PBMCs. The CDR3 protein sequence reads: CASRERLAPYEQYF. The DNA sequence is TGTGCCAGCAGGGAAAGACTAGCCCCCTACGAGCAGTACTTC.